The clone carrying this TCR beta chain was seen only a few times. The record originates from a study of cytomegalovirus exposure and HLA in healthy donors. Germline CDR1 and CDR2: LGHNA and YNFKEQ. Trimming removed 0 bases from V and 0 bases from J; junction bases left unmatched: 7. CDR3 length: 19 amino acids. The PCR made use of 60 Vbeta and 13 Jbeta primers. Repertoires were generated with immunoSEQ multiplex PCR, while TCRdb's copy carries only in-frame clones and drops some. The sample lists roughly 120,000 clones, about four fifths occurring once. The chain joins TRBV4-2 to TRBJ2-6; 8 positions agree with TRBD2. The sequenced material came from PBMCs. The TCR sequence derives from a man aged 30-40 years in good health and CMV-seronegative. The DNA of the CDR3 is TGTGCCAGCAGCCAAGATTTGTTAGCGGGGACCTCTGGGGCCAACGTCCTGACTTTC. The encoded protein is CASSQDLLAGTSGANVLTF.